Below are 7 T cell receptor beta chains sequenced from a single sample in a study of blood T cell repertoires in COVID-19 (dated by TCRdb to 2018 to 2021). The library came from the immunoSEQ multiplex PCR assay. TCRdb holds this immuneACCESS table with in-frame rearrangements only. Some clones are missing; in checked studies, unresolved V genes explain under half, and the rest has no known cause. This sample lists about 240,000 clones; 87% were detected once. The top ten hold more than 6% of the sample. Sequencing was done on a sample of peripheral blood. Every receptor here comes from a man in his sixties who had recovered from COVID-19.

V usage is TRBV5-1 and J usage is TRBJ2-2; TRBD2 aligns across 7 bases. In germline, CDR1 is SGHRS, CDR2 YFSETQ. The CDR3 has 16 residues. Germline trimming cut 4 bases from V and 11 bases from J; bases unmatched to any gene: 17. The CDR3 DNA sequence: TGCGCCAGCAGCAAAGGGACTAATTCGTCACCGACTGAGCTGTTTTTT. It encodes CASSKGTNSSPTELFF.

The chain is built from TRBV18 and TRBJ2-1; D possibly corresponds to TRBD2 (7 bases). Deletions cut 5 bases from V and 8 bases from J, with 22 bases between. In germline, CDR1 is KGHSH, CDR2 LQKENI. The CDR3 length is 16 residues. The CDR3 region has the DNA TGTGCCAGCTCATTTTTTTCGGGGGGCGCTCTCGATGAGCAGTTCTTC. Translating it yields CASSFFSGGALDEQFF.

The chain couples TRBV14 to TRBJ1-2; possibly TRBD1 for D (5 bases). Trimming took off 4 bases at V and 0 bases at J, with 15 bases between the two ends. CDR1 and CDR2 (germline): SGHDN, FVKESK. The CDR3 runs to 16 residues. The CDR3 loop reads CASSLYWRGSNYGYTF. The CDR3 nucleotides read TGTGCCAGCAGCCTTTATTGGAGGGGCTCTAACTATGGCTACACCTTC.

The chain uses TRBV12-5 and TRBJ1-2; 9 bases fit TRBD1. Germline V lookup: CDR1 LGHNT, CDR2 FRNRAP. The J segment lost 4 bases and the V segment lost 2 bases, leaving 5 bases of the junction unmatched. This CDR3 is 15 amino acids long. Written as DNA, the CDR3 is TGTGCTAGTGGTTTGACAGGGGGCCATCTCTATGGCTACACCTTC. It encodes CASGLTGGHLYGYTF.

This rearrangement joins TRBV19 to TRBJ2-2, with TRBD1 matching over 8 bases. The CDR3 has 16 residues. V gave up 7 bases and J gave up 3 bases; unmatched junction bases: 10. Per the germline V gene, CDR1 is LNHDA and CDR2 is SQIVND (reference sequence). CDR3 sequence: CASTTWTGLDTGELFF. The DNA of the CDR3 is TGTGCCAGTACCACTTGGACAGGGTTGGACACCGGGGAGCTGTTTTTT.

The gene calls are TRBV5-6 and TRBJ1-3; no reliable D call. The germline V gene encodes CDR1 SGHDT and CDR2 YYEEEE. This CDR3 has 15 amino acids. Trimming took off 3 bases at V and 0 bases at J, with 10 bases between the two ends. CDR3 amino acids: CASSYDTRSGNTIYF. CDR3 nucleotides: TGTGCCAGCAGCTACGACACACGCTCTGGAAACACCATATATTTT. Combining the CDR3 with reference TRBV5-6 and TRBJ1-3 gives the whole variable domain DAGVTQSPTHLIKTRGQQVTLRCSPKSGHDTVSWYQQALGQGPQFIFQYYEEEERQRGNFPDRFSGHQFPNYSSELNVNALLLGDSALYLCASSYDTRSGNTIYFGEGSWLTVV.

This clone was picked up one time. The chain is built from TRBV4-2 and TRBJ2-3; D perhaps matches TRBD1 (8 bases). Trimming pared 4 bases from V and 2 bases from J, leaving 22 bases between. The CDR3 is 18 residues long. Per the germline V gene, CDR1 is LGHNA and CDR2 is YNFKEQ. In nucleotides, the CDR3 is TGTGCCAGCAGCCTCTACCGGGACTACAGGGGGGCCACAGATACGCAGTATTTT. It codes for CASSLYRDYRGATDTQYF.